This TCR beta chain was identified in a study of T cells in localized non-small cell lung cancer. The table came from immunoSEQ multiplex PCR; TCRdb's copy has only in-frame clones and leaves some out. The sample lists roughly 30,000 clones; roughly 90% were seen once. This clone was counted between two and nine times. Its target is unknown. Per germline, CDR1 SQVTM and CDR2 ANQGSEA. This CDR3 contains 10 residues. Trimming cost V 6 bases and J 1 base, with 3 bases left between them. General observations from the study: Tumor showed lower T cell clonality than uninvolved adjacent lung, where it was highest. Longer overall survival was seen with higher T cell density measured in blood. Sequencing covered just one tumor region, so heterogeneity cannot be ruled out.

This chain uses TRBV29-1 with TRBJ1-1; D remains unclear. Sample: peripheral blood mononuclear cells, taken before any cancer treatment. The TCR was taken from a woman aged 35 to 70 with stage III lung adenocarcinoma. CDR3 in amino acids: CSVRNTEAFF. In DNA, the CDR3 is TGCAGCGTCAGGAACACTGAAGCTTTCTTT.